The text below deals with one TCR beta chain. Antigen: not known. Treatment: oral pan-JAK inhibitor, 5-10 mg twice daily. The data were taken from a study of CD8+ T cells in alopecia areata. Study information: Patients in the treated group were given tofacitinib by mouth, 5 to 10 mg twice a day. Patients given treatment had severity scored by the percentage of scalp area affected.

There are 13 residues in the CDR3. In germline, CDR1 is SGHTA, CDR2 FQGTGA. The ends were cut back, 2 bases at V and 0 bases at J, with 2 bases in the middle. Isolated RNA was reverse transcribed into cDNA used as the sequencing template. Assay: immunoSEQ multiplex PCR; the TCRdb copy retains only in-frame clones and omits some. The top ten clones hold over 10% of a sample with 150,000 to 200,000 clones, roughly 64% of them seen once. Findings and limits, study-wide: It was lesional scalp, especially alopecia totalis/universalis, that showed higher clonality than normal scalp. Any link of baseline CD8+ expansion to response, resting on one nonresponder, remains uncertain.

V and J are TRBV7-3 and TRBJ1-3; D call uncertain. The receptor was isolated from a human donor with alopecia areata. Sample: CD8+ T cells sorted from blood, taken at week 24, from a patient treated with tofacitinib. The CDR3 coding sequence is TGTGCCAGCAGCTTATACTCTGGAAACACCATATATTTT. This gives the protein CASSLYSGNTIYF.